The 10 T cell receptor beta chains presented below share a single source sample, sequenced in a study of precursors of human CD4 cytotoxic T cells. MiXCR, applied by TCRdb to the reads, yields one record per CDR3 protein. This sample has roughly 100 distinct CDR3 sequences, with around 59% found just once. The bulk UMI libraries came from four sorted CD4+ memory subsets, including IL-7R-high and IL-7R-negative TEMRA. What was sequenced was memory CD4+ T cells from blood (PBMCs). These receptor sequences come from a human donor in good health.

V gene TRBV9 combines with J gene TRBJ2-1, with 8 bases aligning to TRBD2. V shed 4 bases, J shed 4 bases, and the junction held 4 bases outside the gene matches. The CDR3 spans 14 residues. The germline CDR1 and CDR2 sequences are SGDLS and YYNGEE. The CDR3 sequence is CASSLSGSYNEQFF. In DNA form, the CDR3 reads TGTGCCAGCAGCCTCAGCGGGAGTTACAATGAGCAGTTCTTC.

CDR3 DNA sequence: TGTGCCAGCTCCAAGATCTCCGACGGGGAGCAGTACGTC. It yields the protein CASSKISDGEQYV. The chain carries TRBV6-1 and TRBJ2-7; D unclear. The V and J ends lost 8 bases and 7 bases respectively, with 18 bases between them. The CDR3 contains 13 residues. The germline V gene has CDR1 MNHNS and CDR2 SASEGT.

CDR3 residues: CASSRKDIYDEQFF. DNA of the CDR3: TGCGCCAGCAGCAGAAAGGACATTTACGATGAGCAGTTCTTC. The V gene is TRBV5-1, the J gene TRBJ2-1; D possibly corresponds to TRBD1 (5 bases). This CDR3 has 14 amino acids. With 4 bases removed from V and 8 bases from J, the gap between germline ends came to 16 bases. Germline loops: CDR1 SGHRS, CDR2 YFSETQ.

This clonotype occurred once. This chain links TRBV12-3 or TRBV12-4 with TRBJ1-2; a possible D gene is TRBD1 (6 bases). V was clipped by 5 bases and J by 4 bases, with 11 bases between them. The length of the CDR3 is 13 residues. The CDR3 nucleotides read TGTGCCAGCAGTCTTCAGGACAGCTATGGCTACACCTTC. Its protein is CASSLQDSYGYTF.

This chain links TRBV6-2 or TRBV6-3 with TRBJ2-1; D remains unclear. The CDR3 contains 12 residues. The ends were cut back, 10 bases at V and 7 bases at J, with 14 bases in the middle. Germline V lookup: CDR1 MNHEY, CDR2 SVGEGT. The CDR3 reads CAIPMNGNEQFF. CDR3 coding DNA: TGTGCCATCCCAATGAACGGGAATGAGCAGTTCTTC.

The CDR3 protein is CASKTGITTPQQYF. In DNA, the CDR3 is TGTGCCAGCAAAACAGGGATTACCACTCCCCAGCAGTACTTC. The genes are TRBV12-3 or TRBV12-4 and TRBJ2-7; D might be TRBD1 (6 bases). V was cut by 7 bases and J by 8 bases, with 21 bases left in between. The CDR3 contains 14 residues.

By share of the sample, this clonotype is large. The chain is built from TRBV9 and TRBJ1-2; no definite D call. The CDR3 has 14 residues. Per germline, CDR1 SGDLS and CDR2 YYNGEE. Trimming stripped 0 bases from V and 3 bases from J, with 9 bases between. This CDR3 reads CASSVGQSYYGYTF. The CDR3 bases are TGTGCCAGCAGCGTAGGTCAGTCATACTATGGCTACACCTTC. Using reference TRBV9 and TRBJ1-2 for the parts outside the CDR3, the full variable domain is DSGVTQTPKHLITATGQRVTLRCSPRSGDLSVYWYQQSLDQGLQFLIQYYNGEERAKGNILERFSAQQFPDLHSELNLSSLELGDSALYFCASSVGQSYYGYTFGSGTRLTVV.

This chain links TRBV12-3 or TRBV12-4 with TRBJ2-4; D is uncertain. The CDR3 is made up of 13 amino acids. The V and J ends lost 4 bases and 7 bases respectively, with 11 bases between them. The CDR3 DNA reads TGTGCCAGCAGTTGGCTCCTGGGGAACATTCAGTACTTC. It codes for CASSWLLGNIQYF.

The chain has TRBV28 and TRBJ1-1, with a possible D match to TRBD1 (5 bases). The CDR3 has 14 amino acids. Germline-derived CDR1 and CDR2 are MDHEN and SYDVKM. V lost 5 bases and J lost 0, with 10 bases in between. CDR3 protein: CASSVGTLNTEAFF. The CDR3 DNA sequence: TGTGCCAGCAGTGTCGGGACGTTGAACACTGAAGCTTTCTTT.

V is TRBV29-1 and J is TRBJ1-2; D is undetermined. Deletions cut 3 bases from V and 7 bases from J, with 3 bases between. Germline loops: CDR1 SQVTM, CDR2 ANQGSEA. This CDR3 has 9 residues. CDR3 in DNA: TGCAGCGTTGAGGGTGGCTACACCTTC. Its protein is CSVEGGYTF.